The 5 T cell receptor beta chains listed next were all sequenced from one sample in a study of CD8 T cells in Susac syndrome (dated 2019 in TCRdb). Libraries were constructed by the immunoSEQ multiplex PCR assay. RNA was extracted with the RNeasy kit and 0.5 to 1 ug was reverse transcribed using random hexamers. The public reads were reanalyzed by TCRdb: fastp trimming at Q25, MiXCR alignment, in-frame beta chains only. Here each entry gathers all rows of one CDR3 protein and keeps the most common genes and DNA. A total of roughly 190,000 distinct CDR3 sequences appear in this sample, about 94% of them only once. Around 0.096% of the sample is taken by the ten largest. The material sequenced was CD4+ T cells from PBMCs. These TCRs come from a human donor in good health.

This sequence joins TRBV20-1 and TRBJ1-5; D is unclear. CDR3 length equals 17 residues. Germline values: CDR1 DFQATT, CDR2 SNEGSKA (reference sequence). V gave up 1 base and J gave up 3 bases, with 19 bases separating them. CDR3 amino acids: CSARGRGTRSVNQPQHF. CDR3 coding DNA: TGCAGTGCTAGAGGTCGCGGCACCCGGAGCGTCAATCAGCCCCAGCATTTT.

The chain recombines TRBV7-9 with TRBJ2-1; D is possibly TRBD2 (7 bases). V shed 1 base and J shed 5 bases, with 15 bases lying between them. The CDR3 length is 16 residues. CDR1 SEHNR and CDR2 FQNEAQ come from the germline V gene (reference sequence). The CDR3 reads CASSLVAGGLHNEQFF. The CDR3 region has the DNA TGTGCCAGCAGCTTAGTGGCCGGGGGGCTTCACAATGAGCAGTTCTTC.

V gene TRBV3-1 combines with J gene TRBJ1-4; the D gene is possibly TRBD1 (5 bases). The CDR3 totals 15 residues. Trimming shortened V by 6 bases and J by 8 bases, and 19 bases separated the two germline ends. Per germline, CDR1 LGHDT and CDR2 YNNKEL (reference sequence). The CDR3 nucleotides are TGTGCCAGCAGTCAATGGGACCTAAGGATGGAAAAACTGTTTTTT. Translated, it gives CASSQWDLRMEKLFF.

This chain uses TRBV25-1 with TRBJ1-2; D unresolved. Germline loops: CDR1 MGHDK, CDR2 SYGVNS. Trimming removed 8 bases at V and 2 bases at J, with 12 bases between. This CDR3 is built from 13 residues. CDR3 in amino acids: CASGGLTNYGYTF. CDR3 DNA sequence: TGTGCCAGCGGAGGACTGACGAACTATGGCTACACCTTC.

The chain employs TRBV3-1 and TRBJ1-5; the D is unclear. The CDR3 is 13 amino acids. Trimming left V 0 bases short and J 7 bases short, with 7 bases between. The germline CDR1 and CDR2 sequences are LGHDT and YNNKEL (reference sequence). The CDR3 spells CASSQDPFQPQHF. CDR3 DNA sequence: TGTGCCAGCAGCCAAGATCCCTTCCAGCCCCAGCATTTT.